The source of this T cell receptor (beta chain) is a study of CXCR3-negative and CXCR3-positive naive CD8 T cells. UMI labels and 5' RACE were used to prepare the TRB cDNA libraries. TCRdb re-called the 5' RACE reads and catalogs CDR3 proteins one per entry, DNA excluded. This sample's clone table lists 35,000 to 55,000 distinct CDR3 sequences. The CDR3 is 16 amino acids. The germline CDR1 and CDR2 sequences are DFQATT and SNEGSKA (reference sequence). The source is a human donor in good health. Some clones in this sample may be carry-over from other donors' samples. The chain has TRBV20-1 and TRBJ2-5; TCRdb outputs TRBD2, but without DNA this stays unchecked. The material sequenced was naive CXCR3- CD8+ T cells from blood. The subset was: CD45RO-CCR7+CD27+CD95- naive CD8+ T cells lacking CXCR3 (TNR3-). The CDR3 here is CSGGLAGERLQETQYF.